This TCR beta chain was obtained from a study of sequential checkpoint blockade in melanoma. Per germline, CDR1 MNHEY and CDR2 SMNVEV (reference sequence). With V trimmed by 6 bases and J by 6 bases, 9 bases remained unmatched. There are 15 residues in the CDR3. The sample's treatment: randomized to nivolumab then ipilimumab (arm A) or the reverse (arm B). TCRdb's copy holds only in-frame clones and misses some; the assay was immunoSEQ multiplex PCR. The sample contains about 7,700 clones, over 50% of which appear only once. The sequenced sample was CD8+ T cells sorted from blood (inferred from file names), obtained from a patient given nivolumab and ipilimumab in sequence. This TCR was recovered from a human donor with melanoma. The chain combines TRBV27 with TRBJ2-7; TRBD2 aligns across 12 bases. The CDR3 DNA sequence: TGTGCCAGCAGCCCGACGACTAGCGGGAGTTCCGAGCAGTACTTC. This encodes CASSPTTSGSSEQYF.